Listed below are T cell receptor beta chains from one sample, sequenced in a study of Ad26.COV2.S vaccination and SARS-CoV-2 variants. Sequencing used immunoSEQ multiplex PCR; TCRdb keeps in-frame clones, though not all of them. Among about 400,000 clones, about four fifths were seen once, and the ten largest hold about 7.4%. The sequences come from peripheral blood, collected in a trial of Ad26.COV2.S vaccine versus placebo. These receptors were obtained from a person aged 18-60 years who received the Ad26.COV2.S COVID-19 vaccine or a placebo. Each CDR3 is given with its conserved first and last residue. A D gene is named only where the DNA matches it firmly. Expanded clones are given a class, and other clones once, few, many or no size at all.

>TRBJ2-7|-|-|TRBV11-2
CASSLDFLAGYEQYF
TGTGCCAGCAGCTTAGACTTCCTAGCAGGGTACGAGCAGTACTTC
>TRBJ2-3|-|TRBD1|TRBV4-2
CASSQDGTGTDTQYF
TGTGCCAGCAGCCAAGATGGGACAGGGACAGATACGCAGTATTTT
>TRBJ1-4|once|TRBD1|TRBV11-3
CASSLATRGSGEKLFF
TGTGCCAGCAGCTTAGCCACCAGGGGGTCTGGGGAAAAACTGTTTTTT
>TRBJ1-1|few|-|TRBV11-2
CASSLDLAVNTEAFF
TGTGCCAGCAGCTTAGATCTGGCGGTGAACACTGAAGCTTTCTTT
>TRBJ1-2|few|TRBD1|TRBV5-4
CASSSTGNGYTF
TGTGCCAGCAGCTCGACAGGGAACGGCTACACCTTC
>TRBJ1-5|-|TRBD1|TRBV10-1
CASAGQGNNQPQHF
TGCGCCAGCGCCGGACAGGGGAACAATCAGCCCCAGCATTTT
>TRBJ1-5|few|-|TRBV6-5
CASSLGQGNQPQHF
TGTGCCAGCAGCCTGGGGCAGGGGAATCAGCCCCAGCATTTT
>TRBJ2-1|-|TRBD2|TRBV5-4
CASSLLALAGGQNEQFF
TGTGCCAGCAGCTTGTTGGCCTTGGCGGGGGGGCAGAATGAGCAGTTCTTC
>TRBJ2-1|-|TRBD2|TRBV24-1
CATSDPLAGLNNEQFF
TGTGCCACCAGTGACCCGCTAGCGGGGCTGAACAATGAGCAGTTCTTC
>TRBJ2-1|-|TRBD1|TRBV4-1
CASSQPRTGGADEQFF
TGCGCCAGCAGCCAACCCCGGACAGGGGGGGCAGATGAGCAGTTCTTC
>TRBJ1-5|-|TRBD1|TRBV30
CAWSRGPDQPQHF
TGTGCCTGGTCCAGGGGGCCGGATCAGCCCCAGCATTTT
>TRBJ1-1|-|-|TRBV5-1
CASSLYKSGTEAFF
TGCGCCAGCAGCTTGTATAAGTCGGGCACTGAAGCTTTCTTT
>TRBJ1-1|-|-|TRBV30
CAWIGRAGIRGEAFF
TGTGCCTGGATCGGTCGGGCAGGGATAAGGGGTGAAGCTTTCTTT
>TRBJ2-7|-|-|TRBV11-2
CASRLRRGGSYEQYF
TGTGCCAGCAGACTCCGAAGGGGGGGAAGCTACGAGCAGTACTTC
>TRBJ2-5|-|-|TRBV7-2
CASSLGARGQETQYF
TGTGCCAGCAGCTTAGGGGCTAGAGGACAAGAGACCCAGTACTTC
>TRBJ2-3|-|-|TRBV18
CASSLGQPDTQYF
TGTGCCAGCTCACTAGGACAGCCAGATACGCAGTATTTT
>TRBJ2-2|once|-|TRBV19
CASSMPRGAIFGELFF
TGTGCCAGTAGTATGCCCCGGGGGGCTATTTTCGGGGAGCTGTTTTTT
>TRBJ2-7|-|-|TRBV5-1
CASSLYGSNYEQYF
TGCGCCAGCAGTTTGTATGGCAGCAACTACGAGCAGTACTTC
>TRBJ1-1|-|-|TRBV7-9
CASSLGVTRTEAFF
TGTGCCAGCAGCTTAGGGGTGACGAGGACTGAAGCTTTCTTT
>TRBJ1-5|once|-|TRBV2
CASSEASPARLNQPQHF
TGTGCCAGCAGTGAAGCGAGTCCGGCCAGGCTCAATCAGCCCCAGCATTTT
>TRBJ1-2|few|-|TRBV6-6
CASSYRGVFSYGYTF
TGTGCCAGCAGTTATCGCGGGGTCTTTAGCTATGGCTACACCTTC
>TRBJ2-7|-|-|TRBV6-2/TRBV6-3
CASSYFGGSYEQYF
TGTGCCAGCAGTTACTTCGGCGGCTCCTACGAGCAGTACTTC
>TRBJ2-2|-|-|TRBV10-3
CAISESTGAAGELFF
TGTGCCATCAGTGAGTCGACCGGGGCGGCCGGGGAGCTGTTTTTT
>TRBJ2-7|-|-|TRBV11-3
CASSSPGEQYF
TGTGCCAGCAGCTCCCCAGGGGAGCAGTACTTC
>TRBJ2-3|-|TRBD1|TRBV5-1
CASSLAKFRGTVSQVTQYF
TGCGCCAGCAGCTTGGCTAAATTTCGAGGGACAGTTTCCCAAGTTACGCAGTATTTT
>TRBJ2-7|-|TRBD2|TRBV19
CASTSGGPPYEQYF
TGTGCCAGTACCAGCGGGGGGCCCCCCTACGAGCAGTACTTC
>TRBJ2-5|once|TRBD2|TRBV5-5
CASSFRFLEGLPSQETQYF
TGTGCCAGCAGCTTTCGGTTTTTGGAGGGACTACCGAGCCAAGAGACCCAGTACTTC
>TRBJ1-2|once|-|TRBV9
CASSVDPREDYGYTF
TGTGCCAGCAGCGTAGATCCCCGGGAGGACTATGGCTACACCTTC
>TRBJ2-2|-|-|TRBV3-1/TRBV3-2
CASSRVFKGLMGGELFF
TGTGCCAGCAGCCGGGTGTTTAAAGGTCTGATGGGCGGGGAGCTGTTTTTT
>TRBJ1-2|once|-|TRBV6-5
CASRETETNYGYTF
TGTGCCAGCAGGGAGACGGAAACTAACTATGGCTACACCTTC
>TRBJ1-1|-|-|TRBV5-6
CASSLNREGTEAFF
TGTGCCAGCAGCTTAAACAGGGAGGGAACTGAAGCTTTCTTT
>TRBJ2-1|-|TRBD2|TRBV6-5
CASSYQGAGVEQFF
TGTGCCAGCAGTTACCAAGGAGCGGGGGTTGAGCAGTTCTTC
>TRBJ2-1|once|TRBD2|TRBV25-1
CAGAGTRSPNEQFF
TGTGCGGGGGCCGGGACTAGATCTCCCAATGAGCAGTTCTTC
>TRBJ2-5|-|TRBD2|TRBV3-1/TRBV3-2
CASSPWSGGGETQYF
TGTGCCAGCAGCCCCTGGTCGGGGGGGGGAGAGACCCAGTACTTC
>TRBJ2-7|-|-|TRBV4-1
CASSLQDSYEQYF
TGCGCCAGCAGCCTACAGGACAGCTACGAGCAGTACTTC
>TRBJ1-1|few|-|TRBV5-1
CASSLTAGATEAFF
TGCGCCAGCAGCTTAACGGCCGGTGCCACTGAAGCTTTCTTT
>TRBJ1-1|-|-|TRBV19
CASSSAPTVPGNTEAFF
TGTGCCAGTAGTTCTGCCCCGACAGTTCCGGGGAACACTGAAGCTTTCTTT
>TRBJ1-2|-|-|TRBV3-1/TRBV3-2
CASSPNRDGYTF
TGTGCCAGCAGCCCGAACAGGGATGGCTACACCTTC
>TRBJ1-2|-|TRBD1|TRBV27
CASSWAGGANYGYTF
TGTGCCAGCAGTTGGGCAGGGGGGGCTAACTATGGCTACACCTTC
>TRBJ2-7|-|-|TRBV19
CASSIVGGVSHEQYF
TGTGCCAGTAGTATAGTGGGGGGAGTCTCCCACGAGCAGTACTTC
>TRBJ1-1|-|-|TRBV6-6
CASRRGTGSEAFF
TGTGCCAGCAGAAGAGGAACTGGTTCTGAAGCTTTCTTT
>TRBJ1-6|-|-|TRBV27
CASMRGNHNSPLHF
TGTGCCAGCATGAGGGGAAATCATAATTCACCCCTCCACTTT
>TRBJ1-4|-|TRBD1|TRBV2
CASTGGGAGGANEKLFF
TGTGCCAGCACCGGCGGGGGCGCAGGGGGCGCCAATGAAAAACTGTTTTTT
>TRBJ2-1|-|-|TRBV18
CASSPQGWGNEQFF
TGTGCCAGCTCACCACAGGGATGGGGCAATGAGCAGTTCTTC
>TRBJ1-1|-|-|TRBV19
CASSPGTSGGTFF
TGTGCCAGTAGTCCGGGGACATCGGGCGGAACTTTCTTT
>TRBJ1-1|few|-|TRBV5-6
CASSWYSREAFF
TGTGCCAGCAGCTGGTACTCGAGGGAAGCTTTCTTT
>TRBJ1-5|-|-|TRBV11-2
CASSLQGGSQPQHF
TGTGCCAGCAGCTTACAGGGAGGTAGTCAGCCCCAGCATTTT
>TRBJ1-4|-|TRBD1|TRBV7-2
CASSLAKDRESKLFF
TGTGCCAGCAGCTTAGCCAAGGACAGGGAGTCGAAACTGTTTTTT
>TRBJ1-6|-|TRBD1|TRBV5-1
CASRSGTDWNSPLHF
TGCGCCAGCAGATCCGGGACAGACTGGAATTCACCCCTCCACTTT
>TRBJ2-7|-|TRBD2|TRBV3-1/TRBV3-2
CASSLRTSGGPATYEQYF
TGTGCCAGCAGCCTTAGGACTAGCGGGGGACCAGCGACCTACGAGCAGTACTTC
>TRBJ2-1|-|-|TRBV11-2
CASSWGGAYEQFF
TGTGCCAGCAGCTGGGGGGGGGCTTATGAGCAGTTCTTC
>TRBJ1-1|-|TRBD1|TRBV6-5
CASRGAGGNTEAFF
TGTGCCAGCAGAGGTGCAGGGGGGAACACTGAAGCTTTCTTT
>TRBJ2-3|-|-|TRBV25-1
CASSETALIRTSTDTQYF
TGTGCCAGCAGCGAAACCGCCCTGATCCGGACTAGCACAGATACGCAGTATTTT
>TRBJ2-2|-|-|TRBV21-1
CASSTNRYRGAGELFF
TGTGCCAGCAGCACAAACAGGTATCGTGGTGCCGGGGAGCTGTTTTTT
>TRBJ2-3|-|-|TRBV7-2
CASSFGGPPDTQYF
TGTGCCAGCAGCTTCGGCGGGCCCCCGGATACGCAGTATTTT
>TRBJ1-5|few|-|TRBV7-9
CASSLNMVEPQHF
TGTGCCAGCAGCTTAAACATGGTCGAGCCCCAGCATTTT
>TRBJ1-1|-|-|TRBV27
CASSPQGANTEAFF
TGTGCCAGCAGTCCTCAGGGAGCGAACACTGAAGCTTTCTTT
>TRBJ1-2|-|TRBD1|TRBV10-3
CAISDGTVGYTF
TGTGCCATCAGTGATGGGACAGTTGGCTACACCTTC